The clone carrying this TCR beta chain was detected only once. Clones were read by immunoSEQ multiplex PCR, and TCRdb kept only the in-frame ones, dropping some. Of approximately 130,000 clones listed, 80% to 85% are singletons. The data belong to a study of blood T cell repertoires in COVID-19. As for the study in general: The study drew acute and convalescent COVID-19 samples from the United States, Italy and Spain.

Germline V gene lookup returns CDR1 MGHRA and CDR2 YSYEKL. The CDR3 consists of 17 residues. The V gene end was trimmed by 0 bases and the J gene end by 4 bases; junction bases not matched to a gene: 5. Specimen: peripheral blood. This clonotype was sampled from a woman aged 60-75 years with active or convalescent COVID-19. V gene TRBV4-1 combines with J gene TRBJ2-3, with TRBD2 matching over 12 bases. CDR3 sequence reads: CASSQDPSGRGADTQYF. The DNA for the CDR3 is TGCGCCAGCAGCCAAGACCCTAGCGGGAGGGGGGCAGATACGCAGTATTTT.